This paragraph covers one TCR beta chain sequence. Its antigen is unidentified. The source of the sample is a study of T cell responses to AZD1222 COVID-19 vaccine. Study-level information: Pooling covered second doses at about 4 or about 12 weeks.

CDR1 is KGHDR and CDR2 is SFDVKD in the germline V gene. The length of the CDR3 is 14 residues. With 6 bases clipped from V and 3 bases from J, the junction kept 7 bases outside the gene matches. General study results and limits: No day 14 peak samples; only post-peak repertoires were characterized. Donors skewed white British and female; clonal diversity was possibly underestimated.

Assay: immunoSEQ multiplex PCR; the TCRdb copy retains only in-frame clones and omits some. The sample comprises 150,000 to 180,000 clones, roughly 90% of which are singletons, and 18% rests with the top ten. This sequence was found in an adult in good health. This rearrangement joins TRBV24-1 to TRBJ2-7; TRBD2 matches at 7 bases. This material consisted of peripheral blood, taken on day 0 of AZD1222 vaccination. The DNA for the CDR3 is TGTGCCACCAGTTCAAGCGGGGTTTACTACGAGCAGTACTTC. This sequence encodes CATSSSGVYYEQYF.